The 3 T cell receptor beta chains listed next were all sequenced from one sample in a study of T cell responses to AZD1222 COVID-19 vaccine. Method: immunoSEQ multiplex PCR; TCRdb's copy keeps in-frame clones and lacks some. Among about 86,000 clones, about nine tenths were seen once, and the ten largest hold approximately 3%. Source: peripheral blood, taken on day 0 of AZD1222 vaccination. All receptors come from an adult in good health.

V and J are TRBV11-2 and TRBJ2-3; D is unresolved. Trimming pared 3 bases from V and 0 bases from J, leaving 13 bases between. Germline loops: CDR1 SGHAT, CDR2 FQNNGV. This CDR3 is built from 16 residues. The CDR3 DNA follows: TGTGCCAGCAGCTTGGTGGCCCAAACTAGCACAGATACGCAGTATTTT. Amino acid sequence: CASSLVAQTSTDTQYF.

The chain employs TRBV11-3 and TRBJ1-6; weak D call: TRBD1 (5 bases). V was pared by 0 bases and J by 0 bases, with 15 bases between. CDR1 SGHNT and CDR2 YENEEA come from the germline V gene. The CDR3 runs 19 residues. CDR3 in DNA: TGTGCCAGCAGCTTAGAGGCCACAGGAGGCTTCTCCTATAATTCACCCCTCCACTTT. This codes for CASSLEATGGFSYNSPLHF.

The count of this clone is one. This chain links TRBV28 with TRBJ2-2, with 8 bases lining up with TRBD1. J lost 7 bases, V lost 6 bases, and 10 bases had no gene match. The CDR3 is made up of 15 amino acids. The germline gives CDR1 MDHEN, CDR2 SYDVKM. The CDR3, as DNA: TGTGCCAGCAGATCCCCAATACAGGGGGGCGGGGAGCTGTTTTTT. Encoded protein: CASRSPIQGGGELFF.